This TCR beta chain came from a study of T cells in Graves' hyperthyroidism and ophthalmopathy. As for the study in general: Peripheral blood was acquired at first diagnosis, ahead of any therapy whatsoever. Overall study findings and caveats: Blood samples included most of the expanded thyroid clonotypes exceeding 0.001.

Out of roughly 10 ml of fresh peripheral blood came the PBMCs. This clonotype was counted between two and nine times. Its antigen is currently unknown. RNA transcripts provided the source from which TCR beta CDR3 regions were amplified. An initial round of RT-PCR targeting the TCR CDR3 relied on the HTBI primer set. From the multiplex PCR reads, TCRdb called clonotypes with MiXCR, one entry per CDR3 protein. Altogether 700,000 or so distinct CDR3 sequences are present, over 15% being singletons, with the ten largest covering approximately 8.4%. This sequence originates from a man aged 18 to 30 with Graves' hyperthyroidism. Sequences were obtained from blood.

The CDR3 DNA follows: TGTGCCAGCAGTCCTGGGGTCAGGAACAATCAGCCCCAGCATTTT. It specifies CASSPGVRNNQPQHF. V usage is TRBV6-1 and J usage is TRBJ1-5; D is ambiguous. Trimming took off 5 bases at V and 3 bases at J, with 14 bases between the two ends. Germline-derived CDR1 and CDR2 are MNHNS and SASEGT. The CDR3 extends over 15 amino acids.